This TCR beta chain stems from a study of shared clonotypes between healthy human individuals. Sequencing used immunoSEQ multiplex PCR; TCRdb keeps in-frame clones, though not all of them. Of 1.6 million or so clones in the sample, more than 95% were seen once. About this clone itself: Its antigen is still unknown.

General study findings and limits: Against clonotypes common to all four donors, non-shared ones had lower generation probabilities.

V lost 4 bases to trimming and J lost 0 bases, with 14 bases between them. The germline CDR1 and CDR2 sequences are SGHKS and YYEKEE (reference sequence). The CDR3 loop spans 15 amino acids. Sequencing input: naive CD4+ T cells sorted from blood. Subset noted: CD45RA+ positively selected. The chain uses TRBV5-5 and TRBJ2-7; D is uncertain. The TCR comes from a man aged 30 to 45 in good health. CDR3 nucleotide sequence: TGTGCCAGCAGCCCTATGGTGAGGAACTCCTACGAGCAGTACTTC. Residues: CASSPMVRNSYEQYF.